A selection of T cell receptor beta chains follows, all from one sample in a study of identifying expanded T cells in peripheral blood. Clones were read by immunoSEQ multiplex PCR, and TCRdb kept only the in-frame ones, dropping some. Here the sample spans about 100,000 clones, 88% being singletons. Sequencing was done on a sample of blood. The receptors were sampled from a person aged 18 to 75 in good health. Both conserved end residues are part of each CDR3. A D gene is named only where the DNA matches it firmly. Expanded clones get a size class; other rows say once, few or many, or leave the size out.

abundance: -
d_gene: -
j_gene: TRBJ2-7
v_gene: TRBV25-1
CDR3nt: TGTGCCAGCAGTGACCCTTTAGGCGCCTTCTACGAGCAGTACTTC
CDR3aa: CASSDPLGAFYEQYF

abundance: few
d_gene: TRBD1
j_gene: TRBJ1-1
v_gene: TRBV18
CDR3nt: TGTGCCAGCTCACCGAAGACAGGGGAAGGTACTGAAGCTTTCTTT
CDR3aa: CASSPKTGEGTEAFF

abundance: -
d_gene: -
j_gene: TRBJ2-6
v_gene: TRBV25-1
CDR3nt: TGTGCCAGCAGTTCCAGGGGTGCTGGGGCCAACGTCCTGACTTTC
CDR3aa: CASSSRGAGANVLTF

abundance: -
d_gene: TRBD2
j_gene: TRBJ2-3
v_gene: TRBV4-1
CDR3nt: TGCGCCAGCAGCCAAGATCTTAATAGCGGGGGGGTCCCCCAGAGCACAGATACGCAGTATTTT
CDR3aa: CASSQDLNSGGVPQSTDTQYF

abundance: -
d_gene: TRBD1
j_gene: TRBJ1-1
v_gene: TRBV19
CDR3nt: TGTGCCAGTAGCAACAGGGGTGGAACTGAAGCTTTCTTT
CDR3aa: CASSNRGGTEAFF

abundance: once
d_gene: TRBD1
j_gene: TRBJ1-5
v_gene: TRBV7-8
CDR3nt: TGTGCCAGCAGCTCGGGACAGGGGGCCGGGGCAACAGGTCAGCCCCAGCATTTT
CDR3aa: CASSSGQGAGATGQPQHF

abundance: -
d_gene: TRBD1
j_gene: TRBJ2-7
v_gene: TRBV9
CDR3nt: TGTGCCAGCAGCGTTGGACAGGGTCTCACCTACGAGCAGTACTTC
CDR3aa: CASSVGQGLTYEQYF

abundance: -
d_gene: -
j_gene: TRBJ2-2
v_gene: TRBV11-2
CDR3nt: TGTGCCAGCAGCCCAAAAAGGGTGAGCGGGGAGCTGTTTTTT
CDR3aa: CASSPKRVSGELFF

abundance: -
d_gene: -
j_gene: TRBJ1-5
v_gene: TRBV7-9
CDR3nt: TGTGCCAGCAGCTTGGAGACGCAGAATCAGCCCCAGCATTTT
CDR3aa: CASSLETQNQPQHF

abundance: -
d_gene: -
j_gene: TRBJ2-5
v_gene: TRBV25-1
CDR3nt: TGTGCCAGCAGTGAATATCGTCAGACGGGAGAGACCCAGTACTTC
CDR3aa: CASSEYRQTGETQYF